A selection of T cell receptor beta chains follows, all from one sample in a study of naive and memory T cell subsets. TCRdb recomputed calls from the UMI-ligation and nested PCR reads with MiXCR, one row per CDR3 protein. This sample has under 35,000 distinct CDR3 sequences, with around 11% found just once. The sample taken for sequencing was effector memory CD4+ T cells from blood. All receptors come from a human donor in good health. The CDR3 runs from the conserved cysteine through the conserved F or W. The D gene is left open where the match is weak. A row's size may be missing; if present it is once, few, many or a size class.

NA,NA,TRBJ1-1,TRBV6-2/TRBV6-3,CASSFGSQGKAFF,TGTGCCAGCAGTTTTGGGAGCCAAGGGAAAGCTTTCTTT
NA,TRBD1,TRBJ2-7,TRBV20-1,CSASRSGTGKYEQYF,TGCAGTGCTAGTAGGTCCGGGACAGGGAAATACGAGCAGTACTTC
few,NA,TRBJ1-2,TRBV27,CASSLSGDIYGYTF,TGTGCCAGCAGTTTAAGCGGGGACATCTATGGCTACACCTTC
many,TRBD2,TRBJ2-6,TRBV7-2,CASSSGLAGGANVLTF,TGTGCCAGCAGCTCGGGACTAGCGGGAGGGGCCAACGTCCTGACTTTC
NA,NA,TRBJ1-2,TRBV10-3,CAISEKDRSNYGYTF,TGTGCCATCAGTGAGAAGGACAGATCTAACTATGGCTACACCTTC
many,TRBD1,TRBJ1-2,TRBV7-9,CASSAVQGGNGYTF,TGTGCCAGCAGCGCCGTTCAAGGGGGCAATGGCTACACCTTC
many,NA,TRBJ2-6,TRBV7-9,CASSLGRPSGANVLTF,TGTGCCAGCAGCTTAGGACGGCCGTCTGGGGCCAACGTCCTGACTTTC
NA,TRBD1,TRBJ2-1,TRBV5-4,CASRSGQQARSSYNEQFF,TGTGCCAGCAGATCGGGACAGCAAGCCAGGAGCTCCTACAATGAGCAGTTCTTC
many,TRBD1,TRBJ2-1,TRBV20-1,CSASIGQGEVVDEQFF,TGCAGTGCTAGTATCGGACAGGGTGAAGTAGTCGATGAGCAGTTCTTC
few,NA,TRBJ1-5,TRBV10-3,CAISESGVGSNQPQHF,TGTGCCATCAGTGAGTCAGGGGTAGGAAGCAATCAGCCCCAGCATTTT
NA,NA,TRBJ2-1,TRBV11-1,CASSPWGLDDEQFF,TGTGCCAGCAGCCCCTGGGGGCTAGATGATGAGCAGTTCTTC
few,TRBD2,TRBJ2-1,TRBV6-2/TRBV6-3,CAAKRGGSGNEQFF,TGTGCCGCAAAGCGGGGGGGCTCGGGGAATGAGCAGTTCTTC
few,TRBD1,TRBJ1-2,TRBV7-2,CASSLPDRGSYTF,TGTGCCAGCAGCTTACCCGACAGGGGGAGCTACACCTTC
NA,TRBD1,TRBJ1-2,TRBV18,CASSPGQGEVAGF,TGTGCCAGCTCACCAGGACAGGGAGAGGTGGCCGGCTTC
NA,TRBD1,TRBJ1-4,TRBV20-1,CSASHRGKPEKLFF,TGCAGTGCGAGTCACAGGGGCAAACCCGAAAAACTGTTTTTT
NA,TRBD2,TRBJ2-1,TRBV5-1,CASSLASGYYNEQFF,TGCGCCAGCAGCTTGGCTAGCGGATATTACAATGAGCAGTTCTTC
many,NA,TRBJ2-3,TRBV20-1,CSGQPLGGDTDTQYF,TGCAGTGGTCAGCCCCTAGGGGGGGACACAGATACGCAGTATTTT
many,NA,TRBJ2-7,TRBV6-2/TRBV6-3,CASSASGYEQYF,TGTGCCAGCAGCGCCTCAGGCTACGAGCAGTACTTC
few,NA,TRBJ1-4,TRBV6-2/TRBV6-3,CASSYSPGSYEKLFF,TGTGCCAGCAGTTACTCGCCGGGGTCGTATGAAAAACTGTTTTTT
few,NA,TRBJ2-7,TRBV14,CASSQDLRAGEQYF,TGTGCCAGCAGCCAAGATCTCAGGGCAGGCGAGCAGTACTTC
many,TRBD2,TRBJ2-1,TRBV15,CATSRGSGKDNEQFF,TGTGCCACCAGCAGAGGAAGCGGGAAAGACAATGAGCAGTTCTTC
few,NA,TRBJ2-3,TRBV29-1,CSVEVGATDTQYF,TGCAGCGTTGAAGTAGGGGCCACAGATACGCAGTATTTT